Here is one TCR beta chain with its context. RNA transcripts provided the template for amplifying TCR beta CDR3 regions. An opening RT-PCR round employed HTBI primers and preceded a second-round multiplex PCR. TCRdb analysed the multiplex PCR reads with MiXCR anew, one entry per CDR3 protein. This table holds some 1.1 million distinct CDR3 sequences, about 40% found once. This record comes from a study of Graves' ophthalmopathy and Graves' hyperthyroidism. The CDR3 extends over 15 amino acids. The V gene lost 5 bases and the J gene lost 7 bases, with 20 bases spanning the gap. Germline V CDR1 and CDR2: SGHVS, FQNEAQ.

Sequenced sample: peripheral blood or thyroid tissue (not recorded which). The origin of this receptor is an adult man with Graves' hyperthyroidism. This chain links TRBV7-8 with TRBJ1-2, with a possible D match to TRBD1 (6 bases). CDR3 sequence reads: CASSQSGVLRGGYTF. The CDR3 bases are TGTGCCAGCAGCCAATCAGGGGTGCTTCGCGGTGGCTACACCTTC.